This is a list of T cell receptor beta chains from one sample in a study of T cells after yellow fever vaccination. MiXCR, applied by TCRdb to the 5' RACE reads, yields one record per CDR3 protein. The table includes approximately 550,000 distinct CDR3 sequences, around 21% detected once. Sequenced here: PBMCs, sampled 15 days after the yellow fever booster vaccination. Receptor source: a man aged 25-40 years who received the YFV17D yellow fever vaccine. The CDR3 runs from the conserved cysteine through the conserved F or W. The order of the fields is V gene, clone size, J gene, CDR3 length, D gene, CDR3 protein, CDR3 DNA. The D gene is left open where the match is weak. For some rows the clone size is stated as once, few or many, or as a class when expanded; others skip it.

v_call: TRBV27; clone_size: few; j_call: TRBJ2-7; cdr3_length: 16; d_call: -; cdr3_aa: CASSLRPGTVSYEQYF; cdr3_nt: TGTGCCAGCAGTTTACGCCCCGGGACTGTCTCCTACGAGCAGTACTTC
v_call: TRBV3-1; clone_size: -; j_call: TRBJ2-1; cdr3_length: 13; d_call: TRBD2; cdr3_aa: CASNSGKGSEQFF; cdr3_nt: TGTGCCAGCAATAGCGGGAAAGGGAGTGAGCAGTTCTTC
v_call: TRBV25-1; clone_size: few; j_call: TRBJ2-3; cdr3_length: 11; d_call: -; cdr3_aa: CASSASDTQYF; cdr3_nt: TGTGCCAGCAGTGCCTCAGATACGCAGTATTTT
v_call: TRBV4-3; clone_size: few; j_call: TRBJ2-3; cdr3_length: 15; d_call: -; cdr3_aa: CASSQDVGAGDTQYF; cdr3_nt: TGCGCCAGCAGCCAAGATGTGGGAGCGGGAGATACGCAGTATTTT
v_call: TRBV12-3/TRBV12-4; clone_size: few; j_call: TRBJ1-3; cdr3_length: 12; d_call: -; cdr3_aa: CASSLSFRHGRF; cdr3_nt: TGTGCCAGCAGTTTGAGCTTTAGACACGGACGTTTT
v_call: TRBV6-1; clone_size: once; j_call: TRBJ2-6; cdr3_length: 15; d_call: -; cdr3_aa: CASRSRGSGANVLTF; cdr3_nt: TGTGCCAGCAGATCTAGGGGCTCTGGGGCCAACGTCCTGACTTTC
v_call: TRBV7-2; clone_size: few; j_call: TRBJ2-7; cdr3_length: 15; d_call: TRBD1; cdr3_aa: CASSAKDRVSYEQYF; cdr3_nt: TGTGCCAGCAGCGCCAAGGACAGGGTCTCCTACGAGCAGTACTTC
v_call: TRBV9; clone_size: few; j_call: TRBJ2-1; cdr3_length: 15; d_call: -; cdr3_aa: CASSVAGAVYNEQFF; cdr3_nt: TGTGCCAGCAGCGTAGCAGGGGCGGTCTACAATGAGCAGTTCTTC
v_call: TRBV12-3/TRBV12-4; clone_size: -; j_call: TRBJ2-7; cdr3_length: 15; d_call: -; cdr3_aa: CASSLAVQGTYEQYF; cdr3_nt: TGTGCCAGCAGTTTAGCTGTACAGGGTACCTACGAGCAGTACTTC
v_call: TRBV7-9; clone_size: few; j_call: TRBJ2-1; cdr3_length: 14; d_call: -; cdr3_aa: CASSPETDYNEQFF; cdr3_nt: TGTGCCAGCAGCCCCGAGACCGATTACAATGAGCAGTTCTTC
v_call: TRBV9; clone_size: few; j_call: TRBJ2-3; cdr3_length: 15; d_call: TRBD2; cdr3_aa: CASSVEPTSPDTQYF; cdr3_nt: TGTGCCAGCAGCGTAGAACCGACTAGCCCAGATACGCAGTATTTT
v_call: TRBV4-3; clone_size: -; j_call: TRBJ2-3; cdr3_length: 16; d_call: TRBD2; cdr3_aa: CASSQFTSGSRATQYF; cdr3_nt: TGCGCCAGCAGCCAATTTACTAGCGGGAGTAGGGCTACGCAGTATTTT
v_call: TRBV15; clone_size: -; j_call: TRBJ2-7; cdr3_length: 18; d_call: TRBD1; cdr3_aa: CATDTGTGRVPLSYEQYF; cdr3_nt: TGTGCCACTGACACCGGGACAGGGAGGGTCCCGCTTAGCTACGAGCAGTACTTC
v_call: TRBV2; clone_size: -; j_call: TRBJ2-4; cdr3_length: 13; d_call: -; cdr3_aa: CASREPPTNIQYF; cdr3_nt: TGTGCCAGCAGAGAACCCCCGACGAACATTCAGTACTTC
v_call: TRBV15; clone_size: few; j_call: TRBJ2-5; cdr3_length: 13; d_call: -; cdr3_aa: CATGVVYAETQYF; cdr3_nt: TGTGCCACCGGGGTTGTGTATGCAGAGACCCAGTACTTC
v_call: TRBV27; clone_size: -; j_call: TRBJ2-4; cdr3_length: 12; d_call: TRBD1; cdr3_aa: CASSSTGAIQYF; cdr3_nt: TGTGCCAGCAGTTCCACAGGGGCCATTCAGTACTTC
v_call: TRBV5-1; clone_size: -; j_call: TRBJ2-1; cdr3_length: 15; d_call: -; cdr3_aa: CASSYGSMAYNEQFF; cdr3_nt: TGCGCCAGCAGTTACGGGAGTATGGCCTACAATGAGCAGTTCTTC
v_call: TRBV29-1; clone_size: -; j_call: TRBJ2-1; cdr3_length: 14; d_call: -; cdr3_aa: CSQRATGGSNEQFF; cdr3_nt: TGCAGCCAGCGGGCGACAGGAGGGAGCAATGAGCAGTTCTTC
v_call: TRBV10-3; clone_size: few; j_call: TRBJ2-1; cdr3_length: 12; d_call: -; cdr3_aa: CAIREGRGRQFF; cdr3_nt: TGTGCCATCAGAGAGGGACGTGGAAGGCAGTTCTTC
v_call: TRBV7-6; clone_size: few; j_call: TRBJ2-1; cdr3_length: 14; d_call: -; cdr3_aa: CASSLVGNYNEQFF; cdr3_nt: TGTGCCAGCAGCTTAGTCGGGAACTACAATGAGCAGTTCTTC
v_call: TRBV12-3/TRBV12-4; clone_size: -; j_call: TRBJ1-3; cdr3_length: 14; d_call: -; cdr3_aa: CASTVLGVGDTIYF; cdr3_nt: TGTGCCAGCACCGTTCTCGGGGTCGGAGACACCATATATTTT
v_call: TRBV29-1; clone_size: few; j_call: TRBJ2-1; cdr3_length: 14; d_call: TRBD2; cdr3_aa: CSVEDLLAGGEQFF; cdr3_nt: TGCAGCGTTGAAGATTTACTAGCGGGCGGTGAGCAGTTCTTC
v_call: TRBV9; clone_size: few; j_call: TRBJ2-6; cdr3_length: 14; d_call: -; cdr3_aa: CASRQGYGANVLTF; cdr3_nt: TGTGCCAGCAGGCAGGGATATGGGGCCAACGTCCTGACTTTC
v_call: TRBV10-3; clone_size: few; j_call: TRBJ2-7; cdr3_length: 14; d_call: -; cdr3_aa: CAISATGRTYEQYF; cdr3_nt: TGTGCCATCAGTGCTACCGGTAGGACCTACGAGCAGTACTTC
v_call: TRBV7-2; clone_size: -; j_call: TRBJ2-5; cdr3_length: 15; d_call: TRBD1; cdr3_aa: CASSKTGGHQETQYF; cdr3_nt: TGTGCCAGCAGCAAAACAGGGGGCCATCAAGAGACCCAGTACTTC
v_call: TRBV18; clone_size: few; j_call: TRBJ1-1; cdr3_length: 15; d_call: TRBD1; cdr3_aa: CASLETGGMNTEAFF; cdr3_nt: TGTGCCAGCTTAGAGACAGGGGGGATGAACACTGAAGCTTTCTTT
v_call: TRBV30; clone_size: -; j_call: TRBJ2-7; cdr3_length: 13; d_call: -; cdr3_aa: CAWSVKGAYEQYF; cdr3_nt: TGTGCCTGGAGTGTAAAGGGAGCCTACGAGCAGTACTTC
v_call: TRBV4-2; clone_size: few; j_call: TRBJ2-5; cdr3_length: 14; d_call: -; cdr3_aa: CASSQGTDKETQYF; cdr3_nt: TGTGCCAGCAGCCAAGGGACAGACAAAGAGACCCAGTACTTC
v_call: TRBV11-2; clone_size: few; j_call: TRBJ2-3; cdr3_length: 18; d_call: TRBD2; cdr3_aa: CASSSKGAGLFRSDTQYF; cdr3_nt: TGTGCCAGCAGCTCCAAGGGAGCGGGACTCTTCAGATCAGATACGCAGTATTTT
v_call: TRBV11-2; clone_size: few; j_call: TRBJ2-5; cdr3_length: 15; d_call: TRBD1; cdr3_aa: CASSQTTGVRETQYF; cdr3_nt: TGTGCCAGCAGCCAAACTACAGGGGTTCGGGAGACCCAGTACTTC
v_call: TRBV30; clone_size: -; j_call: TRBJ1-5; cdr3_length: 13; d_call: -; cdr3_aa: CAWSVTPSQPQHF; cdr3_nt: TGTGCCTGGAGTGTAACCCCCAGTCAGCCCCAGCATTTT
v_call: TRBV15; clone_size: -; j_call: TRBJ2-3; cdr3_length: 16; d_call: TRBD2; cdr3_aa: CATSLSSSGSTDTQYF; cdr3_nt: TGTGCCACCAGTCTGTCAAGTAGCGGGAGCACAGATACGCAGTATTTT
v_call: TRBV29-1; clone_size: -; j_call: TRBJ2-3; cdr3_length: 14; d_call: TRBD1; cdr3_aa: CSVESVRGRDTQYF; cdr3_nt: TGCAGCGTTGAGTCGGTCAGGGGGAGAGATACGCAGTATTTT
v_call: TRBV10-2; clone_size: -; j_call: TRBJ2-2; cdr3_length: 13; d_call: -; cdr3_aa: CASSEIASGELFF; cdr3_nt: TGCGCCAGCAGTGAAATAGCCTCCGGGGAGCTGTTTTTT
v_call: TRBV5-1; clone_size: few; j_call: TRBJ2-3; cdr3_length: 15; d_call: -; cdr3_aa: CASSSYGSSTDTQYF; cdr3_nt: TGCGCCAGCAGCTCATACGGATCTAGCACAGATACGCAGTATTTT
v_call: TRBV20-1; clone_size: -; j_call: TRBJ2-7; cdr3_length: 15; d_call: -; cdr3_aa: CSARDLGEGGYEQYF; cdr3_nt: TGCAGTGCTAGAGATTTGGGTGAAGGGGGCTACGAGCAGTACTTC
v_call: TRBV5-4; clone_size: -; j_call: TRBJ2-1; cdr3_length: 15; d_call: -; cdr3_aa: CASSLGLALGNEQFF; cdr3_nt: TGTGCCAGCAGCTTGGGGTTAGCGCTTGGAAATGAGCAGTTCTTC
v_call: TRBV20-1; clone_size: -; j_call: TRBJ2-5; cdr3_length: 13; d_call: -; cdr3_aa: CSGLSGSQETQYF; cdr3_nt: TGCAGTGGCCTCAGCGGAAGCCAAGAGACCCAGTACTTC
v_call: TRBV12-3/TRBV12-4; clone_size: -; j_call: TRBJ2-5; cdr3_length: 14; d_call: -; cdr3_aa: CASRAGGAQETQHF; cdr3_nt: TGTGCCAGCAGGGCAGGGGGGGCCCAAGAGACCCAGCACTTC
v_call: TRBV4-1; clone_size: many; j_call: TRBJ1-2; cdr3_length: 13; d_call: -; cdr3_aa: CASSQDGNYGYTF; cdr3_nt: TGCGCCAGCAGCCAAGATGGGAACTATGGCTACACCTTC
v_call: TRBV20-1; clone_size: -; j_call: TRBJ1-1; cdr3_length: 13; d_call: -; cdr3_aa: CSARDLAKFEAFF; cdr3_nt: TGCAGTGCTAGAGATCTAGCGAAGTTTGAAGCTTTCTTT
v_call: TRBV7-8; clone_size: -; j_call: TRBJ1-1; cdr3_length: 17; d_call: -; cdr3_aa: CASSLTWDAYGNTEAFF; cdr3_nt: TGTGCCAGCAGCTTGACCTGGGACGCCTATGGGAACACTGAAGCTTTCTTT
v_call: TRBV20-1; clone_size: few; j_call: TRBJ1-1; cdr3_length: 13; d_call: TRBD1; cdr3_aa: CSVRGPTGYEAFF; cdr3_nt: TGCAGCGTAAGGGGGCCTACAGGTTACGAAGCTTTCTTT
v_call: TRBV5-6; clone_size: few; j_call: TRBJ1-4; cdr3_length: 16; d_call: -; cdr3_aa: CASSRDGGRSYEKLFF; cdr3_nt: TGTGCCAGCAGCCGGGACGGCGGCAGGTCCTATGAAAAACTGTTTTTT
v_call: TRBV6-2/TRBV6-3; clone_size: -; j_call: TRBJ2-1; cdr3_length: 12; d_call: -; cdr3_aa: CASSYRAPERFF; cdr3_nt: TGTGCCAGCAGTTACCGGGCTCCCGAACGGTTCTTC
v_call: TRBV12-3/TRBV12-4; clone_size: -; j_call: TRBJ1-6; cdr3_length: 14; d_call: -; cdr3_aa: CASSLDRAGTPLHF; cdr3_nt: TGTGCCAGCAGTTTAGACAGGGCTGGAACACCCCTCCACTTT
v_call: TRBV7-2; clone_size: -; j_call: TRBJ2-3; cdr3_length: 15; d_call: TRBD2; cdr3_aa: CASSFWWEGADTQYF; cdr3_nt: TGTGCCAGCAGCTTTTGGTGGGAGGGAGCGGATACGCAGTATTTT
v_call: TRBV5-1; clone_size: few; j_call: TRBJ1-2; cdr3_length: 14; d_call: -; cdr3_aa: CASSFRQDYYGYTF; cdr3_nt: TGCGCCAGCAGCTTTCGACAGGACTACTATGGCTACACCTTC
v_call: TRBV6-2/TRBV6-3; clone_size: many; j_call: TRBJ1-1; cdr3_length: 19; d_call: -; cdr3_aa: CASSYDTWTRIRMNTEAFF; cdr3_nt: TGTGCCAGCAGTTACGACACTTGGACACGGATCCGGATGAACACTGAAGCTTTCTTT
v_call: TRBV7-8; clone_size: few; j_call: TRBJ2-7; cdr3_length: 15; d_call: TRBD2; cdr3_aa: CASSLARTRTYEQYF; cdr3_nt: TGTGCCAGCAGCTTAGCGCGGACTAGAACCTACGAGCAGTACTTC
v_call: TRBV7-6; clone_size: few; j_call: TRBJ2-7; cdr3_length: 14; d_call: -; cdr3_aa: CASSLEEGSYEQYF; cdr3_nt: TGTGCCAGCAGCTTAGAGGAGGGATCTTACGAGCAGTACTTC